The text below deals with one T cell receptor (beta chain). The data belong to a study of siplizumab effects on memory and regulatory T cells. Trimming took 4 bases from V and 0 from J, leaving 11 bases between them. The germline V gene encodes CDR1 SGHRS and CDR2 YFSETQ. This CDR3 has 14 residues. Unstimulated naive, memory, effector memory and TEMRA subsets from three donor pairs were sequenced. Assay: immunoSEQ multiplex PCR; the TCRdb copy retains only in-frame clones and omits some. The table has 70,000 to 100,000 clones, 96% seen once. Sequencing used naive CD4+ T cells sorted from blood. V and J are TRBV5-1 and TRBJ2-7; TRBD2 might be the D (5 bases). The sequence was collected from a human donor in good health. The CDR3 reads CASSTREISYEQYF. The CDR3 nucleotides read TGCGCCAGCAGCACTAGGGAGATCTCCTACGAGCAGTACTTC. Variable domain in full (rest from reference TRBV5-1 and TRBJ2-7): KAGVTQTPRYLIKTRGQQVTLSCSPISGHRSVSWYQQTPGQGLQFLFEYFSETQRNKGNFPGRFSGRQFSNSRSEMNVSTLELGDSALYLCASSTREISYEQYFGPGTRLTVT.